One and the same sample provided the 27 T cell receptor beta chains below, sequenced in a study of T cell responses to AZD1222 COVID-19 vaccine. Sequenced by immunoSEQ multiplex PCR; TCRdb stores in-frame clones only, minus some. The sample yields around 150,000 clones, 80% to 95% seen once. The starting material was peripheral blood, obtained 28 days after the second AZD1222 dose. The receptors were gathered from an adult who received the AZD1222 COVID-19 vaccine.

The chain is built from TRBV18 and TRBJ1-2; D unclear. The germline CDR1 and CDR2 sequences are KGHSH and LQKENI. The CDR3 runs 13 residues. V lost 2 bases and J lost 6, with 10 bases in between. DNA for the CDR3: TGTGCCAGCTCACCAAGGGTAGTAGATGGCTACACCTTC. Its protein product is CASSPRVVDGYTF.

This clone showed up just once. The chain recombines TRBV5-4 with TRBJ2-2; D gene uncertain. Germline V gives CDR1 SGHNT, CDR2 YYREEE (reference sequence). The length of the CDR3 is 15 residues. The V and J ends lost 0 bases and 5 bases respectively, with 11 bases between them. In DNA, the CDR3 is TGTGCCAGCAGCTTGGGGTCAGGAAGGACCGGGGAGCTGTTTTTT. Translated, it gives CASSLGSGRTGELFF. Supplemented by reference TRBV5-4 and TRBJ2-2, the full variable domain reads ETGVTQSPTHLIKTRGQQVTLRCSSQSGHNTVSWYQQALGQGPQFIFQYYREEENGRGNFPPRFSGLQFPNYSSELNVNALELDDSALYLCASSLGSGRTGELFFGEGSRLTVL.

The chain employs TRBV5-4 and TRBJ2-7, with 9 bases fitting TRBD1. J was trimmed by 4 bases and V by 3 bases; bases with no gene match: 8. In germline, CDR1 is SGHNT, CDR2 YYREEE (reference sequence). This CDR3 has 15 amino acids. The chain's CDR3 is CASSSAGTGRYEQYF. DNA for the CDR3: TGTGCCAGCAGCTCAGCCGGGACAGGGAGGTACGAGCAGTACTTC. Full variable domain (rest looked up from reference TRBV5-4 and TRBJ2-7): ETGVTQSPTHLIKTRGQQVTLRCSSQSGHNTVSWYQQALGQGPQFIFQYYREEENGRGNFPPRFSGLQFPNYSSELNVNALELDDSALYLCASSSAGTGRYEQYFGPGTRLTVT.

The chain has TRBV9 and TRBJ2-1; possibly TRBD1 for D (5 bases). The CDR3 has 12 amino acids. Trimming pared 4 bases from V and 9 bases from J, leaving 11 bases between. CDR1 is SGDLS, CDR2 YYNGEE, per germline. CDR3 loop: CASSPARGEQFF. CDR3 nucleotide sequence: TGTGCCAGCAGCCCCGCTAGGGGTGAGCAGTTCTTC. Full variable domain (remainder filled in from reference TRBV9 and TRBJ2-1): DSGVTQTPKHLITATGQRVTLRCSPRSGDLSVYWYQQSLDQGLQFLIQYYNGEERAKGNILERFSAQQFPDLHSELNLSSLELGDSALYFCASSPARGEQFFGPGTRLTVL.

V is TRBV3-1 (or the pseudogene TRBV3-2) and J is TRBJ1-3; tentative D call: TRBD1 (5 bases). The V and J ends lost 5 bases and 14 bases respectively, with 16 bases between them. The CDR3 loop spans 12 amino acids. Germline-derived CDR1 and CDR2 are LGHDT and YNNKEL (reference sequence). The CDR3 here is CASSTQTAALYF. The DNA for the CDR3 is TGTGCCAGCAGCACCCAGACAGCAGCTCTATATTTT.

The rearrangement joins TRBV24-1 to TRBJ1-1, with a possible D match to TRBD1 (5 bases). V was clipped by 4 bases and J by 1 base, with 12 bases between them. The germline gives CDR1 KGHDR, CDR2 SFDVKD. This CDR3 spans 15 amino acids. CDR3 residues: CATSESGLPNTEAFF. DNA of the CDR3: TGTGCCACCAGTGAGTCGGGACTGCCGAACACTGAAGCTTTCTTT.

V is TRBV28 and J is TRBJ1-5, with 10 positions matching TRBD1. Germline CDR1 is MDHEN and CDR2 is SYDVKM. Trimming took 4 bases from V and 7 from J; bases not matched to a gene: 4. The CDR3 loop spans 14 amino acids. Here the CDR3 DNA reads TGTGCCAGCAGTTCCGGGACAGGGGAACAGCCCCAGCATTTT. Protein sequence: CASSSGTGEQPQHF.

This clone came up once. The chain recombines TRBV27 with TRBJ2-3; D gene ambiguous. Trimming shortened V by 6 bases and J by 4 bases, and 8 bases separated the two germline ends. Germline CDR1 MNHEY, CDR2 SMNVEV (reference sequence). The CDR3 contains 12 residues. Here the CDR3 reads CASRPRSDTQYF. CDR3 DNA: TGTGCCAGCAGGCCGCGATCAGATACGCAGTATTTT.

V gene TRBV7-9 combines with J gene TRBJ1-3; TRBD1 aligns across 7 bases. There are 15 residues in the CDR3. V shed 4 bases and J 5 bases; nucleotides not matched to a gene: 8. In germline, CDR1 is SEHNR, CDR2 FQNEAQ (reference sequence). As DNA, the CDR3 is TGTGCCAGCAGCTCCGGGACAGACGGTAGAAACACCATATATTTT. Translated: CASSSGTDGRNTIYF.

This clone has only one observation. The genes are TRBV9 and TRBJ1-6; D is possibly TRBD1 (6 bases). The CDR3 has 15 amino acids. Trimming removed 4 bases from V and 7 bases from J, with 15 bases in between. From germline, CDR1 is SGDLS and CDR2 YYNGEE. The CDR3 reads CASSFRGGGNSPLHF. CDR3 DNA sequence: TGTGCCAGCAGCTTTCGGGGGGGCGGAAATTCACCCCTCCACTTT.

CDR3 DNA sequence: TGTGCCAGCAGCCATTCACAGGGGCTTAAGTCTGGAAACACCATATATTTT. As protein: CASSHSQGLKSGNTIYF. J is TRBJ1-3 and V is TRBV3-1 (or the pseudogene TRBV3-2); 7 bases fit TRBD1. The CDR3 runs 17 residues. Trimming took 3 bases from V and 1 from J; bases not matched to a gene: 9. The V gene's germline CDR1 is LGHDT and CDR2 YNNKEL (reference sequence).

The chain couples TRBV30 to TRBJ1-2; D gene uncertain. Germline CDR1 is GTSNPN and CDR2 is SVGIG (reference sequence). Trimming left V 4 bases short and J 1 base short, with 7 bases between. The CDR3 has 12 residues. The CDR3 protein is CAWNRGNYGYTF. CDR3 DNA sequence: TGTGCCTGGAACCGGGGTAACTATGGCTACACCTTC.

V usage is TRBV24-1 and J usage is TRBJ2-3; TRBD2 might be the D (6 bases). V gave up 3 bases and J gave up 7 bases, with 13 bases separating them. CDR3 length: 14 amino acids. Germline V gene lookup returns CDR1 KGHDR and CDR2 SFDVKD. The CDR3 is CATSDLRDSYTQYF. DNA of the CDR3: TGTGCCACCAGTGATCTCCGGGACTCTTATACGCAGTATTTT.

The chain couples TRBV29-1 to TRBJ1-3, with D unclear. Trimming cost V 6 bases and J 2 bases, with 14 bases left between them. This CDR3 spans 14 amino acids. CDR1 is SQVTM and CDR2 is ANQGSEA in the germline V gene. The CDR3: CSVAGSAPGNTIYF. The CDR3 DNA reads TGCAGCGTCGCCGGTTCGGCCCCTGGAAACACCATATATTTT.

The chain joins TRBV9 to TRBJ2-6; 12 nucleotides line up with TRBD1. Germline loops: CDR1 SGDLS, CDR2 YYNGEE. This CDR3 region has 18 residues. V was clipped by 2 bases and J by 4 bases; unmatched bases: 7. CDR3 in amino acids: CASSVGTGGAYGANVLTF. The DNA of the CDR3 is TGTGCCAGCAGCGTCGGGACAGGGGGCGCGTACGGGGCCAACGTCCTGACTTTC.

The chain carries TRBV10-3 and TRBJ1-1, with a possible D match to TRBD1 (6 bases). The ends were cut back, 0 bases at V and 11 bases at J, with 7 bases in the middle. Germline CDR1 reads ENHRY; CDR2 reads SYGVKD. This CDR3 is 11 amino acids long. The CDR3 DNA follows: TGTGCCATCAGTGAGTCGGGGGCGGCTTTCTTT. Protein product: CAISESGAAFF.

The rearrangement joins TRBV10-2 to TRBJ2-5; 9 nucleotides line up with TRBD2. V lost 7 bases to trimming and J lost 3 bases; unmatched junction nucleotides: 3. Germline V lookup: CDR1 WSHSY, CDR2 SAAADI. This CDR3 is built from 13 residues. CDR3 residues: CASTLAGEETQYF. The CDR3 bases are TGCGCCAGCACCTTAGCGGGAGAAGAGACCCAGTACTTC.

V and J are TRBV7-6 and TRBJ2-7; 10 bases agree with TRBD2. The V and J ends lost 5 bases and 0 bases, in that order; junction bases with no gene match: 4. The V gene's germline CDR1 is SGHVS and CDR2 FNYEAQ. The CDR3 covers 15 residues. The CDR3 loop is CASSLTSGTSYEQYF. The CDR3 bases are TGTGCCAGCAGCCTTACTAGCGGGACCTCCTACGAGCAGTACTTC. Full variable domain (remainder filled in from reference TRBV7-6 and TRBJ2-7): GAGVSQSPRYKVTKRGQDVALRCDPISGHVSLYWYRQALGQGPEFLTYFNYEAQQDKSGLPNDRFSAERPEGSISTLTIQRTEQRDSAMYRCASSLTSGTSYEQYFGPGTRLTVT.

This chain joins TRBV9 and TRBJ2-2; D is ambiguous. V dropped 3 bases and J dropped 7 bases, with 10 bases sitting between them. The CDR3 has 13 residues. The germline CDR1 and CDR2 sequences are SGDLS and YYNGEE. This CDR3 reads CASSGDMGGELFF. CDR3 nucleotides: TGTGCCAGCAGCGGAGACATGGGCGGGGAGCTGTTTTTT.

This clone has just one count. The rearrangement uses TRBV6-5 and TRBJ2-1; 8 bases fit TRBD1. CDR1 is MNHEY and CDR2 is SVGAGI in the germline V gene. Trimming took 6 bases from V and 8 from J; bases not matched to a gene: 3. CDR3 length equals 12 residues. The CDR3 protein is CASRDRGYEQFF. The CDR3 coding sequence is TGTGCCAGCAGAGACAGGGGCTATGAGCAGTTCTTC.

The J gene is TRBJ2-3, the V gene TRBV10-1; weak D call: TRBD1 (8 bases). The CDR3 is 13 amino acids. The V end lost 7 bases, the J end lost 6 bases, and 14 bases lay between the germline ends. CDR1 and CDR2 from the germline V gene are WNHNN and SYGVQD (reference sequence). CDR3 loop: CASMIQGGDTQYF. DNA of the CDR3: TGCGCCAGCATGATACAGGGGGGGGATACGCAGTATTTT.

V usage is TRBV5-1 and J usage is TRBJ2-1; 12 nucleotides align to TRBD2. Trimming removed 1 base from V and 6 bases from J; junction bases left unmatched: 5. CDR3 length: 16 residues. The germline CDR1 and CDR2 sequences are SGHRS and YFSETQ. The CDR3 protein is CASSLPSSGRANEQFF. DNA of the CDR3: TGCGCCAGCAGCTTGCCATCTAGCGGGAGGGCCAATGAGCAGTTCTTC.

This chain links TRBV10-3 with TRBJ2-7; D assignment may be TRBD1 or TRBD2 (5 bases each). Trimming stripped 8 bases from V and 2 bases from J, with 16 bases between. Germline V gene sequence: CDR1 ENHRY, CDR2 SYGVKD. The CDR3 has 14 amino acids. CDR3 region: CAIGNRDGTYEQYF. CDR3 coding DNA: TGTGCCATCGGGAACCGGGACGGGACCTACGAGCAGTACTTC.

The chain couples TRBV10-2 to TRBJ1-6, with D perhaps TRBD1 (6 bases). In germline, CDR1 is WSHSY, CDR2 SAAADI. The CDR3 is made up of 14 amino acids. Between the trimmed V and J ends, which lost 6 bases and 7 bases, there was a span of 13 bases. The CDR3 loop is CASRSGQMNSPLHF. In DNA form, the CDR3 reads TGCGCCAGCAGGTCAGGACAGATGAATTCACCCCTCCACTTT.

The chain has TRBV2 and TRBJ2-1; D is undetermined. Per germline, CDR1 SNHLY and CDR2 FYNNEI. V lost 6 bases to trimming and J lost 0 bases, with 9 bases between them. The CDR3 is 14 amino acids. The CDR3 is CASRVQSSYNEQFF. The CDR3 coding sequence is TGTGCCAGCAGAGTTCAGAGCTCCTACAATGAGCAGTTCTTC.

The chain has TRBV2 and TRBJ2-7; D not resolved. V lost 8 bases and J lost 1, with 12 bases in between. Germline CDR1 and CDR2: SNHLY and FYNNEI. CDR3 length equals 13 residues. The DNA for the CDR3 is TGTGCCAGCGTGGGTCAGGCGTCCTACGAGCAGTACTTC. It yields the protein CASVGQASYEQYF.

The chain joins TRBV19 to TRBJ2-7; TRBD1 aligns across 7 bases. The CDR3 is 13 residues long. V lost 4 bases and J lost 2; bases outside the gene matches: 2. Germline CDR1 LNHDA, CDR2 SQIVND (reference sequence). The CDR3 region is CASSNQGAYEQYF. The CDR3 DNA reads as TGTGCCAGTAGTAACCAGGGGGCCTACGAGCAGTACTTC.